This record looks at one T cell receptor (beta chain) sequence and its context. Antigen specificity is unknown. The sample comes from a study of OX40 agonist ivuxolimab in advanced cancers. Across the study: Melanoma, hepatocellular carcinoma, head and neck or renal cell cancer occurred in dose-escalation patients.

Measured with immunoSEQ multiplex PCR; TCRdb has only the in-frame clones, and not every one. The sample includes about 50,000 clones, roughly three quarters of them seen just once. Findings of the study overall: Antigen specificity remained undetermined for the expanded peripheral T cells. There were, on average, more expanded clones in CD8+ T cells than in CD4+.

Collection of blood occurred at baseline, at cycle 4 day 1, and at cycle 7 day 1. The clonotype was recovered from an adult with an advanced solid tumor such as melanoma, head and neck, liver or kidney cancer. The source material was CD4+ or CD8+ T cells sorted from blood, sampled in a trial of the OX40 agonist ivuxolimab.

CDR3 DNA: TGTGCCAGCCTGTTGGAAGGTAGGAGCAATCAGCCCCAGCATTTT. Protein: CASLLEGRSNQPQHF. The chain links TRBV21-1 to TRBJ1-5. TRBV21-1 is annotated as a pseudogene. This CDR3 has 15 amino acids.